The rows below give T cell receptor beta chains drawn from one sample of a study of brain T cells in children with intractable seizures. Method: immunoSEQ multiplex PCR; TCRdb's copy keeps in-frame clones and lacks some. The profile shows a few hundred thousand clones, nearly 95% of them singletons. The sequencing used peripheral blood, collected more than 4 months after surgery. The receptors were sampled from a boy under three years old with tuberous sclerosis and intractable seizures. CDR3s include the opening cysteine and the closing phenylalanine or tryptophan. D genes are given only for firm matches.

j_gene | d_gene | v_gene | CDR3aa
TRBJ2-7 | TRBD1 | TRBV2 | CVFGAYRGSDEQYF
TRBJ2-7 | TRBD2 | TRBV10-2 | CASSQGLAYEQYF
TRBJ2-1 | TRBD2 | TRBV11-2 | CASSLDLAGVVNEQFF
TRBJ1-2 | . | TRBV12-3/TRBV12-4 | CASSRTAYGYTF
TRBJ2-3 | . | TRBV3-1/TRBV3-2 | CASSQDRPWVTTEEDTDTQYF
TRBJ2-5 | TRBD2 | TRBV15 | CATSRTSGVQETQYF
TRBJ1-1 | . | TRBV28 | CASSFPPTEAFF
TRBJ1-1 | . | TRBV7-9 | CASSFTGLDLTVEAFF
TRBJ1-2 | TRBD1 | TRBV9 | CASSGGQPYGYTF
TRBJ1-1 | . | TRBV25-1 | CASTLRGGADTEAFF
TRBJ1-1 | . | TRBV19 | CASSIDLRSTEAFF
TRBJ1-1 | . | TRBV30 | CAWKRGSDTEAFF
TRBJ2-1 | TRBD2 | TRBV24-1 | CATSVSSGIYNEQFF
TRBJ1-2 | . | TRBV2 | CAEGPPGQRSYTF
TRBJ2-3 | TRBD1 | TRBV27 | CASSLRTYRGPSTDTQYF
TRBJ2-7 | . | TRBV6-5 | CASSNSYEQYF
TRBJ1-6 | TRBD1 | TRBV7-9 | CASSLATGYNSPLHF
TRBJ2-7 | . | TRBV30 | CAWSLGGYEQYF
TRBJ1-5 | . | TRBV5-4 | CASSLGGSQPQHF
TRBJ1-1 | . | TRBV6-6 | CASRPTEIEAFF
TRBJ1-2 | TRBD1 | TRBV7-2 | CASSETGGGNGYTF
TRBJ2-3 | . | TRBV13 | CASSAGQPPDTQYF
TRBJ1-2 | TRBD1 | TRBV6-5 | CATLGQGDYGYTF
TRBJ2-7 | . | TRBV6-5 | CASSTAGGSIYEQYF
TRBJ1-2 | . | TRBV18 | CASSPGYGYTF
TRBJ2-4 | . | TRBV5-1 | CASSLAGTNIQYF
TRBJ2-2 | TRBD2 | TRBV24-1 | CATNPGTSGPPGPNTGELFF
TRBJ2-5 | . | TRBV2 | CASNLRGLRETQYF
TRBJ2-1 | . | TRBV10-3 | CAIRRDNRGDNEQFF
TRBJ2-7 | . | TRBV3-1/TRBV3-2 | CASSQGRSSTLQYF
TRBJ2-7 | . | TRBV6-5 | CASRAGTQPGEQYF
TRBJ2-3 | TRBD2 | TRBV24-1 | CATGTSGITDTQYF
TRBJ1-4 | . | TRBV6-5 | CASSQGQKMEKLFF
TRBJ1-3 | TRBD1 | TRBV10-3 | CAIRQSRDSSGNTIYF
TRBJ2-1 | . | TRBV7-9 | CASSLEVDYNEQFF
TRBJ1-5 | TRBD1 | TRBV18 | CASSPTQGASNQPQHF
TRBJ2-3 | . | TRBV15 | CATSRDRTPSTDTQYF
TRBJ1-1 | TRBD1 | TRBV6-6 | CASSIRTGIEAFF
TRBJ2-1 | . | TRBV30 | CAWSSRRGAAPYNEQFF
TRBJ2-3 | TRBD1 | TRBV3-1/TRBV3-2 | CASGQVSTDTQYF
TRBJ1-2 | . | TRBV19 | CASSPSRSRGYTF
TRBJ2-7 | . | TRBV5-1 | CASSLEQGTYEQYF
TRBJ2-5 | . | TRBV24-1 | CATQSGGYQETQYF
TRBJ1-1 | . | TRBV2 | CASSESGARTEAFF
TRBJ1-2 | . | TRBV2 | CASNERTARGYF
TRBJ1-2 | . | TRBV6-5 | CASSRTGNYGYTF
TRBJ2-7 | . | TRBV24-1 | CATSDTDKAYEQYF
TRBJ2-5 | . | TRBV5-1 | CASSVGVQETQYF
TRBJ2-3 | . | TRBV13 | CASSLGVRALEADTQYF
TRBJ2-4 | TRBD1 | TRBV30 | CAWMGQNIQYF
TRBJ2-5 | . | TRBV27 | CASSLRDTRGETQYF
TRBJ2-4 | . | TRBV25-1 | CASSEFARWGSKNIQYF
TRBJ1-1 | . | TRBV6-1 | CASSERRGAFF
TRBJ2-1 | . | TRBV10-3 | CAISELLVRGGDNEQFF